This TCR beta chain was recovered during a study of human thymus T cells (dated by TCRdb to 2018 to 2021). Describing the broader study: TCR alpha and beta repertoires from about 8 infant thymus samples and four related peripheral blood samples were characterized in the study. The cohort included about 6 male and two female infants, with donor ages spanning 7 to 244 days.

The thymus tissue came from surgical resects taken out during corrective cardiac surgery. Immunologically healthy infants undergoing open corrective cardiac surgery for congenital heart defects in Finland were used as donors. Thymocytes were released mechanically from tissue and stored at -70 °C as pellets of about 10-34 million cells. A QIAsymphony instrument was used to extract genomic DNA from frozen cell pellets. The immunoSEQ multiplex PCR assay was used to amplify the TCRB and TCRAD loci from a standardized quantity of quality-controlled genomic DNA. The amplicons covered the V(D)J region and were long enough to include the CDR3 and to identify the V and J genes. Amplicon sequencing was performed on an Illumina platform through the commercial immunoSEQ service. Per the original workflow: Primer bias and sequencing errors were corrected as previously described, and TCRAD and TCRB definitions were based on the IMGT database. immunoSEQ Analyzer 3.0 and VDJTools were used for repertoire analysis, which covered basic statistics, V/J segment usage, diversity estimates, rarefaction and pairwise overlap. Chao1, ChaoE, Efron-Thisted, Shannon and inverse Simpson indices were used to estimate diversity, which was also estimated on datasets down-sampled to the smallest sample. Repertoire overlap was determined by strict matching of CDR3 nucleotide sequence, V gene and J gene, and Jaccard-based multidimensional scaling clustering was applied. TCRdb obtained this table from immuneACCESS and retained in-frame rearrangements with V and J assigned. These tables miss some clones; where compared with another copy, unresolved V genes account for less than half of the shortfall, and the remainder is unexplained. That table supplies the V and J calls and clone size; D and trimming were determined from the DNA. This sample has some 78,000 clones in its table, and just over 95% of those were observed once. Around 0.03% of the sample comes from the top ten.

Study-wide conclusions, independent of this receptor: Usage of V and J gene segments appeared to be biased in both the thymic and the peripheral blood repertoires. Thymus samples yielded on average about 810,000 unique TCRB clonotypes, compared with 65,000 to 100,000 from blood samples. The related research reported highly overlapping thymic TCR repertoires among unrelated individuals.

As concerns this clone: This clone's antigen is unknown. No quality values exist for individual bases; no much larger clone is one base distant.

The CDR3 sequence holds 17 residues, the cysteine and phenylalanine included. The entry retains the CDR3 DNA only, 51 bases that are in frame from base 1. The V and J ends are trimmed by 1 base and 5 bases, leaving 21 bases between them. Based on the germline V gene, the CDR1 and CDR2 sequences are KGHSH and LQKENI. Sequencing was done on a sample of thymus tissue. Recombination linked TRBV18 to TRBJ2-7, with a weak D call of TRBD1 (6 bases match). This receptor was identified in a boy under three years old with a congenital heart defect but otherwise immunologically healthy. The CDR3 is CASSPLLTGWAFHEQYF. In nucleotide form, the sequence is TGTGCCAGCTCACCACTTCTTACAGGGTGGGCCTTCCACGAGCAGTACTTC.